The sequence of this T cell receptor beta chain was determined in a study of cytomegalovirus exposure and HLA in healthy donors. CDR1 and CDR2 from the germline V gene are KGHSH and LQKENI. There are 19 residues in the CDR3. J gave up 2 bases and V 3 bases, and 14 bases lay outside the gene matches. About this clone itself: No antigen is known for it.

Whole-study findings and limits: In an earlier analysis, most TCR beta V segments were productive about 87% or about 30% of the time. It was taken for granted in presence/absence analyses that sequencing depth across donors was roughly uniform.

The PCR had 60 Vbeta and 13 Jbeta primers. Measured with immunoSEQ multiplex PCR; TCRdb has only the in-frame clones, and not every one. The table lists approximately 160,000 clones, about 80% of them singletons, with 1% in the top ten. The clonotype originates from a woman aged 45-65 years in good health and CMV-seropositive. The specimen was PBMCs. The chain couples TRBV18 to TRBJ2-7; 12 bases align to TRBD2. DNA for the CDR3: TGTGCCAGCTCACCGGGTCTAAGAACTAGCGGGGGGAACCCCTACGAGCAGTACTTC. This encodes CASSPGLRTSGGNPYEQYF.